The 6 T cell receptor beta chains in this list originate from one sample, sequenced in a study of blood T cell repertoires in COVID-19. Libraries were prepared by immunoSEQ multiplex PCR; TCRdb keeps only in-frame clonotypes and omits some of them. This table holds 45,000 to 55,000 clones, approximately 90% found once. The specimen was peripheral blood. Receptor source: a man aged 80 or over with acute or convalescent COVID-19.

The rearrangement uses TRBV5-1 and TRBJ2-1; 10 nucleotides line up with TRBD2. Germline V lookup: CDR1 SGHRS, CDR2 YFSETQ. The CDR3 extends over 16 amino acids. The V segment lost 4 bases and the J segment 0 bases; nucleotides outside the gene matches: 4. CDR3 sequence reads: CASSPRLAGSYNEQFF. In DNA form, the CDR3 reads TGCGCCAGCAGCCCACGACTAGCGGGCTCCTACAATGAGCAGTTCTTC.

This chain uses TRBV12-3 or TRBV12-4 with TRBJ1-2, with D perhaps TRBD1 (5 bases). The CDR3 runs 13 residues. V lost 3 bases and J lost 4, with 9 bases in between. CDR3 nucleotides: TGTGCCAGCAGTTTGCAGGGATCCTATGGCTACACCTTC. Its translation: CASSLQGSYGYTF.

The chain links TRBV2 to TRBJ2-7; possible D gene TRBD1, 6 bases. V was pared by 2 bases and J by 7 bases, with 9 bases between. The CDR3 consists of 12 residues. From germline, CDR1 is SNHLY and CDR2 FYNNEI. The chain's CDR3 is CASSEWGLEQYF. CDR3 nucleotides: TGTGCCAGCAGTGAATGGGGGCTTGAGCAGTACTTC.

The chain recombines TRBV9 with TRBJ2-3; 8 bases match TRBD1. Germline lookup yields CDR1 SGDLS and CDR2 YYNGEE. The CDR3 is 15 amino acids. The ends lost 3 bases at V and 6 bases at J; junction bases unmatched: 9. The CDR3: CASSATGGAKDTQYF. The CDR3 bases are TGTGCCAGCAGCGCTACAGGGGGTGCCAAGGATACGCAGTATTTT. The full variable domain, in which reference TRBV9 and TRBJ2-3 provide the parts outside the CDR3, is DSGVTQTPKHLITATGQRVTLRCSPRSGDLSVYWYQQSLDQGLQFLIQYYNGEERAKGNILERFSAQQFPDLHSELNLSSLELGDSALYFCASSATGGAKDTQYFGPGTRLTVL.

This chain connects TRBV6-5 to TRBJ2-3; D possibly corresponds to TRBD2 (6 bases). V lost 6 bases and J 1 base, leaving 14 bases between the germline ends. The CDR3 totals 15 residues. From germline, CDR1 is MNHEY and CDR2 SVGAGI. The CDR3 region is CASRWLAFGTDTQYF. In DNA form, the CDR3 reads TGTGCCAGCAGATGGCTAGCGTTTGGCACAGATACGCAGTATTTT.

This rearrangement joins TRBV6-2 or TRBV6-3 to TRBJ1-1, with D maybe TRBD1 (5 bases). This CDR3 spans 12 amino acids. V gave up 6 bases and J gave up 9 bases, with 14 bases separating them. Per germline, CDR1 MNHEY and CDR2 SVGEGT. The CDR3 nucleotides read TGTGCCAGCAGCCACGGCGGACACCAAGCTTTCTTT. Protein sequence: CASSHGGHQAFF.